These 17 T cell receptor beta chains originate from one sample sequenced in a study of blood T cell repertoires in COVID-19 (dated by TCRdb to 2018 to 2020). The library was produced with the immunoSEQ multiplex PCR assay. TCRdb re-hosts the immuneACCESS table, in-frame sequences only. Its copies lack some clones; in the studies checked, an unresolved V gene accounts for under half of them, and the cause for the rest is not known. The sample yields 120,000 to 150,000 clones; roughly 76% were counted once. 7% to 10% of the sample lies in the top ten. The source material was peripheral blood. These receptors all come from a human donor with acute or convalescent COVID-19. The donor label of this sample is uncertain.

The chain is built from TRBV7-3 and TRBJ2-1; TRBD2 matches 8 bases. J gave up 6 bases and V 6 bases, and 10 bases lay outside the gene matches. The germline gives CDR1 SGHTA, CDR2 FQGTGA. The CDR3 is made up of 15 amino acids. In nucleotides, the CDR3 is TGTGCCAGCAGAGATCCCGGGACTAGTTCCAATGAGCAGTTCTTC. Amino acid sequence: CASRDPGTSSNEQFF.

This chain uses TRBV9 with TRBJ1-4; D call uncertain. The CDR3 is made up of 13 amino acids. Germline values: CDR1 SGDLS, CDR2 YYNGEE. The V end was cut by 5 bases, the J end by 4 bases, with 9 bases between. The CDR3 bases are TGTGCCAGCAGTAGGAGTGGTAATGAAAAACTGTTTTTT. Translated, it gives CASSRSGNEKLFF.

The CDR3 here is CASNRQGGERNGYTF. As DNA, the CDR3 is TGTGCCAGCAACCGCCAGGGAGGGGAAAGAAATGGCTACACCTTC. The chain has TRBV6-5 and TRBJ1-2, with D possibly TRBD1 on 5 matching bases. Germline loops: CDR1 MNHEY, CDR2 SVGAGI. The CDR3 is made up of 15 amino acids. V shed 7 bases and J shed 6 bases, with 21 bases lying between them.

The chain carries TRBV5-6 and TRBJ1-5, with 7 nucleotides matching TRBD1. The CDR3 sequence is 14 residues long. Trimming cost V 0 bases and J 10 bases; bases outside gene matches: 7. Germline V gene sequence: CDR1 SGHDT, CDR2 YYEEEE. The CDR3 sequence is CASSLGQGARPQHF. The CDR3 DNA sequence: TGTGCCAGCAGCTTGGGACAGGGCGCAAGACCCCAGCATTTT.

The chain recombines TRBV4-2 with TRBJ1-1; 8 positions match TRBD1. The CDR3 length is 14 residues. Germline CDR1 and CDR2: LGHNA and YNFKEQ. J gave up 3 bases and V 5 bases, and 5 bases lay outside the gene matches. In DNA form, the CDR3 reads TGTGCCAGCAGCTACCAGGGGGCGGACACTGAAGCTTTCTTT. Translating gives CASSYQGADTEAFF.

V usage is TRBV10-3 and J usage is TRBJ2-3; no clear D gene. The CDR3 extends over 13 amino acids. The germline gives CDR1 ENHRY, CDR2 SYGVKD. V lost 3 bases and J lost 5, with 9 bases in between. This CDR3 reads CAISDGSLDTQYF. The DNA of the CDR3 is TGTGCCATCAGTGATGGCAGTTTAGATACGCAGTATTTT.

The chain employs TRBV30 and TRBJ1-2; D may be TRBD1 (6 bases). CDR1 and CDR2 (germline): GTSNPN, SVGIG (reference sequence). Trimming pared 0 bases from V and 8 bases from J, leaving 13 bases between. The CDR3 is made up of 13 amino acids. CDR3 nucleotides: TGTGCCTGGAGTGTACCACAGGGTAGGGGCTACACCTTC. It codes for CAWSVPQGRGYTF. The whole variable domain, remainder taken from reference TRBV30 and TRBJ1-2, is SQTIHQWPATLVQPVGSPLSLECTVEGTSNPNLYWYRQAAGRGLQLLFYSVGIGQISSEVPQNLSASRPQDRQFILSSKKLLLSDSGFYLCAWSVPQGRGYTFGSGTRLTVV.

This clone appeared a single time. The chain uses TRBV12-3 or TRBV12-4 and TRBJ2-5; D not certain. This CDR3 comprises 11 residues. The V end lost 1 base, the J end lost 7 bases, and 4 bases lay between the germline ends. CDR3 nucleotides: TGTGCCAGCAGTTTAGGAGGGACCCAGTACTTC. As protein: CASSLGGTQYF.

CDR3 in amino acids: CASSESYYNEQFF. CDR3 coding DNA: TGTGCCAGCAGTGAATCGTACTACAATGAGCAGTTCTTC. This chain joins TRBV2 and TRBJ2-1; the D is unclear. The V end was cut by 2 bases, the J end by 3 bases, with 5 bases between. CDR1 and CDR2 from the germline V gene are SNHLY and FYNNEI. The CDR3 length is 13 residues. Variable domain in full (rest from reference TRBV2 and TRBJ2-1): EPEVTQTPSHQVTQMGQEVILRCVPISNHLYFYWYRQILGQKVEFLVSFYNNEISEKSEIFDDQFSVERPDGSNFTLKIRSTKLEDSAMYFCASSESYYNEQFFGPGTRLTVL.

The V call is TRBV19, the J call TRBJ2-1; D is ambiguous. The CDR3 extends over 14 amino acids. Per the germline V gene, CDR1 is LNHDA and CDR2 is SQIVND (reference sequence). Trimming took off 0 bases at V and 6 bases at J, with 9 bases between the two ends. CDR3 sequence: CASSIDRMRNEQFF. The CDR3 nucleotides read TGTGCCAGTAGTATAGATCGTATGCGCAATGAGCAGTTCTTC. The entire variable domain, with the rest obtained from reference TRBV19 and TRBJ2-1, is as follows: DGGITQSPKYLFRKEGQNVTLSCEQNLNHDAMYWYRQDPGQGLRLIYYSQIVNDFQKGDIAEGYSVSREKKESFPLTVTSAQKNPTAFYLCASSIDRMRNEQFFGPGTRLTVL.

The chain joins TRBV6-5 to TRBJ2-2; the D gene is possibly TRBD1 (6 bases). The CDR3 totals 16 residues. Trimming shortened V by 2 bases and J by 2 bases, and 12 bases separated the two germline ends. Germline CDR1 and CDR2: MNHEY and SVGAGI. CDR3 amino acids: CASSYRTGRNTGELFF. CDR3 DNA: TGTGCCAGCAGTTACCGAACAGGGAGAAACACCGGGGAGCTGTTTTTT.

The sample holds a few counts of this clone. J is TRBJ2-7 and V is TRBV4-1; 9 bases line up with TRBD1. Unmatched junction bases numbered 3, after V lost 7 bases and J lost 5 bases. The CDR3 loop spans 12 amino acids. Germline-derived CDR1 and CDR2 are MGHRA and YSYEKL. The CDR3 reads CASNRGRHEQYF. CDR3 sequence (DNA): TGCGCCAGCAACAGGGGGCGCCACGAGCAGTACTTC.

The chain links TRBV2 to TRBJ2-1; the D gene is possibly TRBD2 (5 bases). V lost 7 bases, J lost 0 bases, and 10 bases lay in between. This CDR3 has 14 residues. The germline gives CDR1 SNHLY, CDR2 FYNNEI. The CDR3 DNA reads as TGTGCCAGCACGGACGGGGTCTCCTACAATGAGCAGTTCTTC. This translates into CASTDGVSYNEQFF.

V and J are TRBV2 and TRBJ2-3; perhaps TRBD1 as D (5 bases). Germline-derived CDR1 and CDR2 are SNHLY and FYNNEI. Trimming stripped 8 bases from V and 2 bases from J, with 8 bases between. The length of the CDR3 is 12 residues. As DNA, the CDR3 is TGTGCCAGCGACAGAGCCACAGATACGCAGTATTTT. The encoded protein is CASDRATDTQYF.

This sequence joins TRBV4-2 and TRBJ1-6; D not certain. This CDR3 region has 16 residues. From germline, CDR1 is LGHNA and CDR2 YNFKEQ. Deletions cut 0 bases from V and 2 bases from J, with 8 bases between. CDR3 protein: CASSQESRAYNSPLHF. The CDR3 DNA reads TGTGCCAGCAGCCAAGAATCCCGCGCCTATAATTCACCCCTCCACTTT.

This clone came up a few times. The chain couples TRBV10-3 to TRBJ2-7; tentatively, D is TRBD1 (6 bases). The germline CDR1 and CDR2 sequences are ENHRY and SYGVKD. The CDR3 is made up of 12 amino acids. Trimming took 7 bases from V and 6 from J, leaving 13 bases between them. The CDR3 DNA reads TGTGCCATCACAAGGGACAAAGGCGAGCAGTACTTC. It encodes CAITRDKGEQYF.

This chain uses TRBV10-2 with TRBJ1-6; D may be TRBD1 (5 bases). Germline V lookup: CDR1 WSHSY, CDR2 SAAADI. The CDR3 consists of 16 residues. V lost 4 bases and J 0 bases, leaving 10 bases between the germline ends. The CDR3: CASSAGESSYNSPLHF. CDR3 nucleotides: TGCGCCAGCAGTGCGGGGGAGAGCTCCTATAATTCACCCCTCCACTTT.